The text below deals with one T cell receptor beta chain. The data are from a study of cytotoxic CD8 clonotypes in ibrutinib-treated CLL. Turning to the study itself: Response samples were taken after a median of approximately 11 months on treatment, range 6 to 36.

TCRdb's table, derived via immunoSEQ multiplex PCR, lists solely in-frame clones and lacks some. The table lists some 290,000 clones, around four fifths of them singletons, with more than 6% in the top ten. In germline, CDR1 is SNHLY, CDR2 FYNNEI. With 4 bases removed from V and 1 base from J, the gap between germline ends came to 10 bases. The CDR3 covers 14 residues. The material was PBMCs, obtained before ibrutinib treatment. This TCR came from a human donor with chronic lymphocytic leukemia. The genes are TRBV2 and TRBJ1-1, with D possibly TRBD1 on 5 matching bases. CDR3 nucleotides: TGTGCCAGCAGTGTTGGGGGTAGGAACACTGAAGCTTTCTTT. It encodes CASSVGGRNTEAFF.